The T cell receptor beta chain under discussion was sequenced for a study of T-cell reconstitution after alpha-beta-depleted transplantation in children. Worth noting for this clonotype: Its antigen remains unidentified.

During its preparation, the TCRbeta library received unique molecular identifiers. TCRdb used MiXCR to reprocess the PCR reads, holding one entry per CDR3 protein. The sample includes about 210,000 distinct CDR3 sequences, approximately 17% of them seen just once. Study-wide points: The study reportedly traced alpha-beta T cells about two months after transplant to several hundred expanded graft clones. The main origin of T-cell counts and diversity one year after transplant was newly produced T cells. From surviving recipient T cells and thymic progenitors came the high day-60 TCRbeta diversity observed in some patients.

Specimen: PBMCs, mostly from graft donor cells, collected 360 days after TCRalphabeta/CD19-depleted stem cell transplant. This receptor was obtained from a male patient aged 2 to 10 who had a stem cell transplant for acute lymphoblastic leukemia, so the T cells may come from the graft donor.

The CDR3 DNA is TGTGCCAGCAGCTTATTGCAGGGGGCCTACAATGAGCAGTTCTTC. It yields the protein CASSLLQGAYNEQFF. This chain connects TRBV7-2 to TRBJ2-1, with 7 bases aligning to TRBD1. The CDR3 is 15 amino acids. The germline V gene has CDR1 SGHTA and CDR2 FQGNSA. Trimming cost V 2 bases and J 2 bases; bases outside gene matches: 3.